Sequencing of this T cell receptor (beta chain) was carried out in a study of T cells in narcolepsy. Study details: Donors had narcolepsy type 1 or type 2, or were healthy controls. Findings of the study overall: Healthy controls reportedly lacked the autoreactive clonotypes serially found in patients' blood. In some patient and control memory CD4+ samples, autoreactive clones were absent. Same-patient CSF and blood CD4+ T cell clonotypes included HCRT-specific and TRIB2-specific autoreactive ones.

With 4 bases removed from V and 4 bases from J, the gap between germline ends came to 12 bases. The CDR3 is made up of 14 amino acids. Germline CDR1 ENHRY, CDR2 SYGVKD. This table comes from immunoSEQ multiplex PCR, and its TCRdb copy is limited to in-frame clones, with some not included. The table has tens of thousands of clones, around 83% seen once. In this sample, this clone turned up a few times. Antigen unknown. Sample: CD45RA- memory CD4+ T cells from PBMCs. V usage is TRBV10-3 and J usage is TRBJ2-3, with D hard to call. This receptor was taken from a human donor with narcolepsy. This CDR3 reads CAISGGEVSDTQYF. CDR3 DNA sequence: TGTGCCATCAGTGGCGGAGAAGTATCAGATACGCAGTATTTT.